This T cell receptor beta chain was sequenced in a study of CD8+CD57+ T cells in acquired aplastic anemia. Across the whole study: The mean DNA yield obtained from sorted CD4+ and CD8+ cells came to approximately 3 ug. Whole-study findings and limits: Researchers report that around 30 CD8+ CDR3 sequences appeared in both patients and controls.

This clonotype appeared a single time. The antigen is undetermined. Template material for TCR beta VDJ and CDR3 profiling consisted of genomic DNA. TCRdb independently ran MiXCR on the reads; one entry per CDR3 protein. Altogether about 150,000 distinct CDR3 sequences are present, about 48% being singletons, with the ten largest covering 9.5% to 15%. Flow cytometry had shown expanded CD8+CD57+ cells in the patients chosen for sequencing. Everyone among the patients had severe acquired aplastic anemia. Sampling of blood occurred while the patients had still received no therapy. The CDR3 runs 14 residues. Germline V gene data show CDR1 as SGHRS and CDR2 as YFSETQ. The germline V and J ends were trimmed by 0 bases and 6 bases, with 13 bases remaining between them.

This receptor was obtained from a human donor with aplastic anemia. J is TRBJ2-7 and V is TRBV5-1; D ambiguous. The sample consisted of sorted CD4+, CD8+, or CD8+CD57+ T cells (not recorded which) from PBMCs. In DNA, the CDR3 is TGCGCCAGCAGCTTGGACCGTGCCCTCTCCGAGCAGTACTTC. It yields the protein CASSLDRALSEQYF.